These 18 T cell receptor beta chains came from one sample sequenced in a study of cytomegalovirus exposure and HLA in healthy donors. Vbeta (60) and Jbeta (13) primers were used in the PCR. The repertoire was sequenced with immunoSEQ multiplex PCR; TCRdb's copy has only in-frame clones and lacks some. The data contain 95,000 to 110,000 clones, around 69% of them seen just once; the ten biggest clones take up about 2%. The source material was PBMCs. These receptors all stem from a man younger than 30 in good health and CMV-seronegative.

The genes are TRBV5-1 and TRBJ2-1; a possible D gene is TRBD1 (6 bases). This CDR3 is 14 amino acids long. Germline CDR1 reads SGHRS; CDR2 reads YFSETQ. The ends were cut back, 4 bases at V and 8 bases at J, with 16 bases in the middle. The CDR3 here is CASSGRGVMDEQFF. CDR3 DNA sequence: TGCGCCAGCAGCGGCAGGGGAGTCATGGATGAGCAGTTCTTC.

Worth noting for this clone: The sample carries other DNA sequences with the same CDR3. The V gene is TRBV5-1, the J gene TRBJ2-7, with TRBD1 as a possible D gene (6 bases). This CDR3 contains 14 residues. The germline V and J ends were trimmed by 4 bases and 0 bases, with 11 bases remaining between them. The germline V gene encodes CDR1 SGHRS and CDR2 YFSETQ. Here the CDR3 reads CASSPDRISYEQYF. The CDR3 nucleotides are TGCGCCAGCAGCCCCGACAGGATCTCCTACGAGCAGTACTTC.

This chain connects TRBV6-5 to TRBJ1-1, with 9 bases matching TRBD1. The germline gives CDR1 MNHEY, CDR2 SVGAGI. Losses at the gene ends were 10 bases for V and 10 bases for J; bases not matched to a gene: 16. The CDR3 consists of 14 residues. CDR3 coding DNA: TGTGCCACCACAGAGACCGGGACAGGGTGGAGAGCTTTCTTT. It is translated as CATTETGTGWRAFF.

This clone turned up a few times. The V and J genes are TRBV7-9 and TRBJ2-7, with 8 bases aligning to TRBD1. CDR3 length equals 12 residues. With V trimmed by 10 bases and J by 2 bases, 4 bases remained unmatched. Per the germline V gene, CDR1 is SEHNR and CDR2 is FQNEAQ (reference sequence). The CDR3 nucleotides are TGTGCCACCGGACAGGGTGCCTACGAGCAGTACTTC. This translates into CATGQGAYEQYF. Looking up the rest from reference TRBV7-9 and TRBJ2-7 gives the full variable domain: DTGVSQNPRHKITKRGQNVTFRCDPISEHNRLYWYRQTLGQGPEFLTYFQNEAQLEKSRLLSDRFSAERPKGSFSTLEIQRTEQGDSAMYLCATGQGAYEQYFGPGTRLTVT.

The chain has TRBV18 and TRBJ1-1; 8 nucleotides line up with TRBD1. This CDR3 has 16 amino acids. Germline trimming cut 4 bases from V and 3 bases from J; bases unmatched to any gene: 10. The germline V gene has CDR1 KGHSH and CDR2 LQKENI. Here the CDR3 DNA reads TGTGCCAGCTCACTCAGCACAGGGGGTTTGTACACTGAAGCTTTCTTT. Protein product: CASSLSTGGLYTEAFF.

The chain recombines TRBV29-1 with TRBJ2-7, with 9 bases identical to TRBD1. The CDR3 totals 13 residues. V shed 4 bases and J 4 bases; nucleotides not matched to a gene: 5. Germline V gene lookup returns CDR1 SQVTM and CDR2 ANQGSEA. The CDR3 region has the DNA TGCAGCGTTGCCTGGGACAGGGAATACGAGCAGTACTTC. Translation: CSVAWDREYEQYF.

A few counts support this clone. V usage is TRBV5-1 and J usage is TRBJ1-1, with D perhaps matching TRBD1 (6 bases). The germline V gene has CDR1 SGHRS and CDR2 YFSETQ. V was cut by 0 bases and J by 2 bases, with 8 bases left in between. The length of the CDR3 is 14 residues. The CDR3 reads CASSLGGLNTEAFF. The CDR3 region has the DNA TGCGCCAGCAGCTTGGGGGGGCTCAACACTGAAGCTTTCTTT.

This clone has more than one count but fewer than ten. This chain uses TRBV6-1 with TRBJ1-6, with D unclear. CDR1 and CDR2 from the germline V gene are MNHNS and SASEGT. The V end lost 2 bases, the J end lost 7 bases, and 12 bases lay between the germline ends. This CDR3 spans 15 amino acids. The CDR3 DNA reads as TGTGCCAGCAGTGAAATAGCCTCCTCCAATTCACCCCTCCACTTT. Translated, it gives CASSEIASSNSPLHF.

The chain couples TRBV4-3 to TRBJ1-2; 9 positions match TRBD1. This CDR3 region has 18 residues. Germline V gene lookup returns CDR1 LGHNA and CDR2 YSLEER. Trimming at V came to 2 bases and at J to 4 bases, leaving 14 bases not matched to a gene. This CDR3 is CASSQQTGTGLLIYGYTF. CDR3 DNA sequence: TGCGCCAGCAGCCAACAAACCGGGACAGGGCTTCTCATCTATGGCTACACCTTC.

The chain combines TRBV9 with TRBJ1-6, with D tentatively TRBD1 (5 bases). The CDR3 sequence is 14 residues long. V was pared by 0 bases and J by 7 bases, with 8 bases between. Germline CDR1 SGDLS, CDR2 YYNGEE. CDR3 DNA sequence: TGTGCCAGCAGCGTAGGGACATCGAATTCACCCCTCCACTTT. It codes for CASSVGTSNSPLHF.

CDR3 in DNA: TGTGCCAGCAGCTTAGGACTAGCTAAAAATGAGCAGTTCTTC. Amino acids: CASSLGLAKNEQFF. The chain employs TRBV7-2 and TRBJ2-1; the match to TRBD2 covers 7 bases. V trimming: 1 base; J trimming: 7 bases; junction bases outside the gene matches: 4. This CDR3 is 14 amino acids long. Germline V CDR1 and CDR2: SGHTA, FQGNSA.

The rearrangement joins TRBV9 to TRBJ1-1; possibly TRBD1 for D (6 bases). This CDR3 has 14 residues. The V and J ends lost 3 bases and 3 bases respectively, with 12 bases between them. Germline CDR1 is SGDLS and CDR2 is YYNGEE. CDR3 in amino acids: CASSGLTGHTEAFF. CDR3 sequence (DNA): TGTGCCAGCAGCGGCCTGACAGGACACACTGAAGCTTTCTTT.

This rearrangement joins TRBV27 to TRBJ1-4; 8 nucleotides match TRBD1. The CDR3 has 17 amino acids. With 2 bases clipped from V and 1 base from J, the junction kept 6 bases outside the gene matches. Germline values: CDR1 MNHEY, CDR2 SMNVEV (reference sequence). In DNA, the CDR3 is TGTGCCAGCAGTTTAACCTCAGGGGGCCTAACTAATGAAAAACTGTTTTTT. Translating it yields CASSLTSGGLTNEKLFF.

The J gene is TRBJ1-2, the V gene TRBV7-3; a possible D gene is TRBD1 (5 bases). V was shortened by 0 bases and J by 3 bases, with 5 bases between the two germline ends. This CDR3 spans 13 amino acids. Germline V gives CDR1 SGHTA, CDR2 FQGTGA. CDR3 protein: CASSLTGDYGYTF. CDR3 in DNA: TGTGCCAGCAGCTTAACAGGGGACTATGGCTACACCTTC.

This clone came up a few times. The rearrangement links TRBV7-6 to TRBJ1-4; a weak D match, TRBD1 (5 bases). The germline V gene encodes CDR1 SGHVS and CDR2 FNYEAQ. The length of the CDR3 is 12 residues. Trimming shortened V by 1 base and J by 11 bases, and 8 bases separated the two germline ends. The CDR3 protein is CASSLGDSKLFF. CDR3 DNA: TGTGCCAGCAGCTTAGGGGACTCGAAACTGTTTTTT.

This clone appeared a few times. J is TRBJ1-2 and V is TRBV5-6; no clear D gene. Germline V lookup: CDR1 SGHDT, CDR2 YYEEEE. The V gene lost 2 bases and the J gene lost 7 bases, with 18 bases spanning the gap. The CDR3 loop spans 15 amino acids. The CDR3 coding sequence is TGTGCCAGCAGCTTCGCTAGTGAGACGTTCGGTGGCTACACCTTC. Its protein is CASSFASETFGGYTF.

The chain carries TRBV6-7 and TRBJ1-5, with TRBD1 matching over 9 bases. TRBV6-7 is identified as an open reading frame with a role that is uncertain. The CDR3 is made up of 21 amino acids. With 0 bases clipped from V and 0 bases from J, the junction kept 15 bases outside the gene matches. The CDR3 here is CASSYSGQGPAGGYSNQPQHF. The CDR3 bases are TGTGCCAGCAGTTACTCCGGACAGGGGCCCGCGGGAGGGTATAGCAATCAGCCCCAGCATTTT.

CDR3 amino acids: CASSLDGSGGPQHF. As DNA, the CDR3 is TGCGCCAGCAGCTTGGACGGCAGTGGAGGGCCCCAGCATTTT. The rearrangement links TRBV5-1 to TRBJ1-5; no clear D gene. The CDR3 extends over 14 amino acids. With 0 bases removed from V and 9 bases from J, the gap between germline ends came to 13 bases. Germline-derived CDR1 and CDR2 are SGHRS and YFSETQ.